These T cell receptor beta chains were read from a single sample in a study of T cell repertoires in cytomegalovirus infection. Their recognized antigens are unknown. MiXCR, applied by TCRdb to the reads, yields one record per CDR3 protein. The sample records 450,000 to 650,000 distinct CDR3 sequences, about 39% being singletons. Sequences were derived from cultured PBMCs, sampled from culture after CMV antigen stimulation. These receptors all come from a human donor in good health (CMV status not recorded). Some clones in this sample may be carry-over from other donors' samples. Both conserved end residues are trimmed from each CDR3.

V: TRBV20-1
CDR3: SARGGHQVYGYT

V: TRBV7-6
CDR3: ASSHWPVSGNTIY

V: TRBV5-1
CDR3: ASSLELGGYEQY

V: TRBV6-2/TRBV6-3
CDR3: ASSSRYRGNEQF

V: TRBV28
CDR3: ASSFGQGGINEQF

V: TRBV15
CDR3: ATSRKISGGSYEQY

V: TRBV7-9
CDR3: ASSTGTSGGGTKQF

V: TRBV4-1
CDR3: ASAGRTARREQF

V: TRBV6-1
CDR3: ASKIGGTSYNEQF

V: TRBV10-3
CDR3: AISESRPGTIY

V: TRBV7-2
CDR3: ASSIRQGNQPQH

V: TRBV2
CDR3: ASSFEVDSGDLETQY

V: TRBV12-3/TRBV12-4
CDR3: ASRRVSTYNEQF

V: TRBV5-1
CDR3: ASSFGTMAPNEQF